A selection of T cell receptor beta chains follows, all from one sample in a study of Graves' ophthalmopathy and Graves' hyperthyroidism. TCRdb re-derived calls from the multiplex PCR reads in MiXCR, one entry per CDR3 protein. Here the sample spans 340,000 or so distinct CDR3 sequences, roughly a sixth being singletons. Specimen: peripheral blood. Receptors were obtained from an adult man with Graves' ophthalmopathy. Each CDR3 is given with its conserved first and last residue. Each record gives: V gene, clone size, D gene, J gene, CDR3 DNA, CDR3 protein. A D gene is named only where the DNA matches it firmly. The size entry is marked missing in some rows and otherwise reads once, few, many or a size class.

TRBV7-9	many	TRBD2	TRBJ2-2	TGTGCCAGTCGACTAGCGGGACACACCGGGGAGCTGTTTTTT	CASRLAGHTGELFF
TRBV19	many	TRBD1	TRBJ1-5	TGTGCCAGTAGTCAAAACAGGGGGCCTGCGATATCGCCCCAGCATTTT	CASSQNRGPAISPQHF
TRBV12-3/TRBV12-4	NA	NA	TRBJ1-3	TGTGCCAGCAGCTCCTTCCCTGGAAACACCATATATTTT	CASSSFPGNTIYF
TRBV15	many	NA	TRBJ1-2	TGTGCCACCAGCAGCGTTGGGCCTCTTGGTGGCTACACCTTC	CATSSVGPLGGYTF
TRBV27	NA	TRBD1	TRBJ1-6	TGTGCCAGCAGGAGCCGACAGGGGGCAAATTCACCCCTCCACTTT	CASRSRQGANSPLHF
TRBV9	many	TRBD2	TRBJ2-5	TGTGCCAGCAGCGTAGCCAGCGGGGGAGGTGTGCAAGAGACCCAGTACTTC	CASSVASGGGVQETQYF
TRBV7-2	many	NA	TRBJ1-1	TGTGCCAGCAGCCTTAAACAGGGTCGGACTGAAGCTTTCTTT	CASSLKQGRTEAFF
TRBV7-9	many	NA	TRBJ2-5	TGTGCCAGCAGCTTAGTTCTGGGCCAAGAGACCCAGTACTTC	CASSLVLGQETQYF
TRBV18	many	NA	TRBJ1-2	TGTGCCAGCTCATCCAACCGGCAGACATCTAACTATGGCTACACCTTC	CASSSNRQTSNYGYTF
TRBV4-3	few	TRBD1	TRBJ2-7	TGCGCCAGCAGCCGGACCTCAGGGGGCGATTCTTACTACGAGCAGTACTTC	CASSRTSGGDSYYEQYF
TRBV6-5	NA	NA	TRBJ2-5	TGTGCCAGCAGTTACAGCTACAGGTCCCAGGAAGAGACCCAGTACTTC	CASSYSYRSQEETQYF
TRBV9	many	NA	TRBJ2-2	TGTGCCAGCAATGCGGTAAACACCGGGGAGCTGTTTTTT	CASNAVNTGELFF
TRBV6-5	many	TRBD2	TRBJ2-7	TGTGCCAGCACCGGACTAGCGGGAGGTCCCGTCGACGAGCAGTACTTC	CASTGLAGGPVDEQYF
TRBV6-1	many	TRBD1	TRBJ2-7	TGTGCCAGCAGTGAACAGGGGGCCTTCTACGAGCAGTACTTC	CASSEQGAFYEQYF
TRBV7-2	NA	TRBD2	TRBJ2-5	TGTGCCAGCAGCTCCCAAATGGTGGGGGGGGAGACCCAGTACTTC	CASSSQMVGGETQYF
TRBV20-1	many	NA	TRBJ1-5	TGCAGTCCCAAACGGGGGCGGAATAGCAATCAGCCCCAGCATTTT	CSPKRGRNSNQPQHF
TRBV6-5	NA	NA	TRBJ2-5	TGTGCCAGCAGTTACTCGTGGGGCCGGGGAGAGACCCAGTACTTC	CASSYSWGRGETQYF
TRBV19	NA	NA	TRBJ1-1	TGTGCCAGTACCCTCGGGGGGCGGATTGACGCTTTCTTT	CASTLGGRIDAFF
TRBV7-9	many	NA	TRBJ1-1	TGTGCCAGCAGCTTAGCGGGCAGGGGGAACACTGAAGCTTTCTTT	CASSLAGRGNTEAFF
TRBV20-1	many	NA	TRBJ1-1	TGCAGTGCTAGCGACATCCTGGGGGCTGAAGCTTTCTTT	CSASDILGAEAFF
TRBV6-1	NA	NA	TRBJ2-6	TGTGCCAGCAGTGAAGTAAGGGATGGGGCCAACGTCCTGACTTTC	CASSEVRDGANVLTF
TRBV27	many	NA	TRBJ2-3	TGTGCCAGCAGTTTACTGTCCGGAGGGCGGAGGACAGATACGCAGTATTTT	CASSLLSGGRRTDTQYF
TRBV20-1	many	NA	TRBJ1-1	TGCAGTGCTAGAGATTCCCCAAGCCGGCCTGAAGCTTTCTTT	CSARDSPSRPEAFF
TRBV6-5	many	NA	TRBJ1-6	TGTGCCAGCAGTTTGGAAGGGGCTGGGTCACCCCTCCACTTT	CASSLEGAGSPLHF
TRBV3-1	many	NA	TRBJ1-6	TGTGCCAGCAGAGGGGCAGCCAATAATTCACCCCTCCACTTT	CASRGAANNSPLHF
TRBV6-1	NA	TRBD2	TRBJ2-5	TGTGCGACCAGTCCCAGGACTAGCGGGCAAGAGACCCAGTACTTC	CATSPRTSGQETQYF
TRBV18	NA	TRBD2	TRBJ2-7	TGTGCCAGCTCACCTTATCCAGCGGGAGGGCCGGGGTCCTACGAGCAGTACTTC	CASSPYPAGGPGSYEQYF
TRBV18	many	TRBD1	TRBJ1-5	TGTGCCAGCTCAGCCAGGACAGGGAGCAATCAGCCCCAGCATTTT	CASSARTGSNQPQHF
TRBV20-1	NA	TRBD2	TRBJ2-5	TGCAGTGCTATTCGGACTAGCGGCCAAGAGACCCAGTACTTC	CSAIRTSGQETQYF
TRBV30	many	TRBD2	TRBJ2-7	TGTGCCTGGAGTGTAGGGACTAGCGGCCCATACGAGCAGTACTTC	CAWSVGTSGPYEQYF
TRBV6-1	many	NA	TRBJ1-2	TGTGCCAGCAGTAAAGGACAGACTGCTAACTATGGCTACACCTTC	CASSKGQTANYGYTF
TRBV20-1	many	TRBD1	TRBJ1-6	TGCAGTGCTAGAGGCGACAGGGGCTATAATTCACCCCTCCACTTT	CSARGDRGYNSPLHF
TRBV28	many	NA	TRBJ1-5	TGTGCCAGCAGGGGTAAACGCAATCAGCCCCAGCATTTT	CASRGKRNQPQHF
TRBV30	many	NA	TRBJ1-5	TGTGCCTGGAGTCCAGGGACCCATCAGCCCCAGCATTTT	CAWSPGTHQPQHF
TRBV28	many	TRBD1	TRBJ2-5	TGTGCCAGCAGTCCGCAGCGGACAGGTCAAGAGACCCAGTACTTC	CASSPQRTGQETQYF
TRBV6-1	once	TRBD2	TRBJ2-7	TGTGCCGTTAAGGGCTCTAGCGGTACATCCGAGCAGTACTTC	CAVKGSSGTSEQYF
TRBV20-1	many	TRBD1	TRBJ1-1	TGCAGTGCTAGACCGACAGGGGATGGGACTGAAGCTTTCTTT	CSARPTGDGTEAFF